The rows below give T cell receptor beta chains drawn from one sample of a study of response to subunit inactivated influenza vaccine. MiXCR, applied by TCRdb to the RT-PCR reads, yields one record per CDR3 protein. This sample carries around 320,000 distinct CDR3 sequences, 22% of them seen once, and the ten largest clones take 10%. The sample in question was PBMCs from blood, obtained about 20 months after vaccination. Receptor source: a man aged 45 to 70 who received an inactivated influenza vaccine. Both conserved end residues are part of each CDR3. D genes are given only for firm matches. Clone size is shown for a subset of rows, as once, few, many or a class of expanded clone.

TRBD2	-	TRBJ2-7	TRBV5-6	CASSSGTSAYEQYF	TGTGCCAGCAGCTCCGGGACTAGTGCCTACGAGCAGTACTTC
TRBD1	-	TRBJ1-2	TRBV18	CASSFNRGDGYTF	TGTGCCAGCTCATTCAACAGGGGTGATGGCTACACCTTC
TRBD1	-	TRBJ1-4	TRBV4-3	CASSQDDRGLATNEKLFF	TGCGCCAGCAGCCAGGACGACAGGGGACTTGCAACTAATGAAAAACTGTTTTTT
-	-	TRBJ1-5	TRBV28	CASRQQGGNQPQHF	TGTGCCAGCAGGCAACAGGGCGGCAATCAGCCCCAGCATTTT
-	-	TRBJ1-4	TRBV4-3	CASSQFQGSLNEKLFF	TGCGCCAGCAGCCAATTCCAGGGTAGTCTTAATGAAAAACTGTTTTTT
-	-	TRBJ2-1	TRBV5-1	CASSLRARSKNEQFF	TGCGCCAGCAGCTTGAGGGCTCGGAGTAAGAATGAGCAGTTCTTC
-	-	TRBJ2-2	TRBV4-2	CASSQGNGELFF	TGTGCCAGCAGCCAGGGGAACGGGGAGCTGTTTTTT
TRBD2	-	TRBJ2-7	TRBV28	CASSDPSGSYEQYF	TGTGCCAGCAGTGACCCTAGCGGGAGCTACGAGCAGTACTTC
-	-	TRBJ2-7	TRBV15	CATSIGGWISEQYF	TGTGCCACCAGCATTGGGGGGTGGATTTCCGAGCAGTACTTC
-	many	TRBJ1-5	TRBV6-6	CASVGGRQPQHF	TGTGCCAGCGTGGGGGGGCGTCAGCCCCAGCATTTT
-	-	TRBJ1-3	TRBV4-2	CASSQERGSGFSGNTIYF	TGTGCCAGCAGCCAAGAAAGGGGAAGCGGCTTCTCTGGAAACACCATATATTTT
TRBD2	few	TRBJ2-2	TRBV6-5	CASSYAPSGDGGELFF	TGTGCCAGCAGTTACGCCCCTAGCGGGGACGGCGGGGAGCTGTTTTTT
-	once	TRBJ2-1	TRBV7-9	CASSPTGLLNEQFF	TGTGCCAGCAGCCCAACCGGTCTCTTGAATGAGCAGTTCTTC
-	-	TRBJ2-7	TRBV12-3/TRBV12-4	CASSFGSPHEQYF	TGTGCCAGCAGTTTCGGCAGCCCCCACGAGCAGTACTTC
-	-	TRBJ2-1	TRBV11-2	CASSLGRESYNEQFF	TGTGCCAGCAGCTTAGGACGGGAGTCGTACAATGAGCAGTTCTTC
TRBD1	once	TRBJ1-3	TRBV18	CASSLDRAISGNTIYF	TGTGCCAGCTCACTCGACAGGGCGATCTCTGGAAACACCATATATTTT
-	-	TRBJ2-7	TRBV20-1	CSVSRTDLSYEQYF	TGCAGTGTTAGTAGGACAGACCTCTCCTACGAGCAGTACTTC
-	-	TRBJ1-2	TRBV6-1	CASSGLRGGILNYGYTF	TGTGCCAGCAGTGGCCTTCGGGGCGGGATCCTTAACTATGGCTACACCTTC
-	-	TRBJ2-5	TRBV10-3	CAISSMMEQIETQYF	TGTGCCATCAGTTCTATGATGGAACAGATAGAGACCCAGTACTTC
-	-	TRBJ2-1	TRBV21-1	CASSKAGRCDEQFF	TGTGCCAGCAGCAAAGCGGGCCGATGCGATGAGCAGTTCTTC
TRBD1	few	TRBJ1-4	TRBV20-1	CSAPGQGNEKLFF	TGCAGTGCGCCGGGACAGGGGAATGAAAAACTGTTTTTT
-	-	TRBJ1-2	TRBV5-1	CASSWDGANYGYTF	TGCGCCAGCAGCTGGGACGGAGCTAACTATGGCTACACCTTC
-	many	TRBJ1-1	TRBV20-1	CSARSPGNTEAFF	TGCAGTGCTAGATCACCAGGGAACACTGAAGCTTTCTTT
-	-	TRBJ1-2	TRBV5-4	CASSLDWQGGGYTF	TGTGCCAGCAGCTTGGATTGGCAGGGCGGGGGCTACACCTTC
-	-	TRBJ2-3	TRBV29-1	CSGRTRRSTDTQYF	TGCAGCGGACGGACGAGGCGTAGCACAGATACGCAGTATTTT
TRBD1	few	TRBJ1-1	TRBV27	CATSYSRGTTEAFF	TGTGCCACCTCCTACAGCAGGGGGACTACTGAAGCTTTCTTT
TRBD1	-	TRBJ2-7	TRBV28	CASSFVTGLWGFTTGQYF	TGTGCCAGCAGTTTCGTGACAGGGCTCTGGGGCTTTACGACCGGTCAGTACTTC
-	-	TRBJ2-5	TRBV15	CATSRILGRETQYF	TGTGCCACCAGCAGAATCCTGGGTAGGGAGACCCAGTACTTC
-	many	TRBJ1-1	TRBV12-3/TRBV12-4	CASSFDTEAFF	TGTGCCAGCAGTTTTGACACTGAAGCTTTCTTT
TRBD2	few	TRBJ2-7	TRBV20-1	CSAGTSGAYEQYF	TGCAGTGCCGGGACTAGCGGTGCCTACGAGCAGTACTTC
-	few	TRBJ1-4	TRBV20-1	CSASMLGGGGYNEKLFF	TGCAGTGCTTCGATGCTGGGGGGAGGAGGGTATAATGAAAAACTGTTTTTT
TRBD1	many	TRBJ1-6	TRBV12-3/TRBV12-4	CASSLARGHRRNSPLHF	TGTGCCAGCAGTTTGGCGAGGGGGCATCGTCGTAATTCACCCCTCCACTTT
TRBD2	few	TRBJ2-2	TRBV4-3	CASSQGLAGGVNTGELFF	TGCGCCAGCAGCCAAGGACTAGCGGGGGGCGTTAACACCGGGGAGCTGTTTTTT
-	few	TRBJ1-5	TRBV6-2/TRBV6-3	CASKGTKERQPQHF	TGTGCCAGCAAAGGGACGAAGGAGAGGCAGCCCCAGCATTTT
-	-	TRBJ2-1	TRBV20-1	CSAIMHLQDSSYNEQFF	TGCAGTGCTATAATGCACCTACAGGATAGCTCCTACAATGAGCAGTTCTTC
-	-	TRBJ1-4	TRBV5-1	CASSLGAQRNEKLFF	TGCGCCAGCAGCTTGGGGGCACAACGGAATGAAAAACTGTTTTTT